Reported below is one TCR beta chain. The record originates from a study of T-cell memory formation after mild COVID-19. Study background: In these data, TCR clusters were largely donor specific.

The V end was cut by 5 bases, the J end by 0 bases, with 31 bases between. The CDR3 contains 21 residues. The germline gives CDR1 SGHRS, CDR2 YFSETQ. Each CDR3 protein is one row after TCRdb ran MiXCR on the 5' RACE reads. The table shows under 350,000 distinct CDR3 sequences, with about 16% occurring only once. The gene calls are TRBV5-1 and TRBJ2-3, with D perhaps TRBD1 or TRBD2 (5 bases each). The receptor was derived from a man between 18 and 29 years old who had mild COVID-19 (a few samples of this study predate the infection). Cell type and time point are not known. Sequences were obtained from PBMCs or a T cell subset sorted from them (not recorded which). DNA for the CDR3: TGCGCCAGCAGGGGACCCTTCAAGAATCTAACTCCTAATCCTAGCACAGATACGCAGTATTTT. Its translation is CASRGPFKNLTPNPSTDTQYF.